This record looks at one T cell receptor beta chain sequence and its context. This record comes from a study of shared clonotypes between healthy human individuals. Overall study context: In total, the donors were two women and a few men aged 18 to 49.

Clones were sequenced by immunoSEQ multiplex PCR, and TCRdb holds only the in-frame ones, with some missing. The sample lists about 1.1 million clones; around 77% were seen once. This clonotype originated in a young man in good health. Some clones in this sample may be carry-over from other donors' samples. Input material: memory CD4+ T cells from PBMCs. Subset defined: CD45RA-negative fraction.

CDR3 in amino acids: CASSLLGGADTDTQYF. CDR3 sequence (DNA): TGTGCCAGCAGCTTACTCGGGGGAGCCGACACAGATACGCAGTATTTT. This chain connects TRBV7-3 to TRBJ2-3; tentatively, D is TRBD2 (6 bases). The germline V gene has CDR1 SGHTA and CDR2 FQGTGA. The CDR3 is made up of 16 amino acids. V was trimmed by 2 bases and J by 2 bases, leaving 14 bases between them.